The entry below describes one T cell receptor beta chain. Its antigen is unidentified. On average, the one heparinised blood draw given by each donor was approximately 0.12 L. Sorting of CD4+ naive, central memory, regulatory and stem cell-like memory cells was performed via CD45RO/CCR7/CD25/CD127/CD95/CD27. The data were obtained in a study of beta chain features in type 1 diabetes. Study-level points and caveats: Patients with type 1 diabetes showed fewer VDJ junction insertions and more deletions. A moderate, significant TCRB CDR3 shortening appeared in type 1 diabetes across four CD4+ subsets.

CDR1 LNHDA and CDR2 SQIVND come from the germline V gene (reference sequence). After removal of 11 bases from V and 5 bases from J, the junction contained 5 bases not matched to a gene. The CDR3 contains 11 residues. The whole isolated RNA underwent reverse transcription, so sequencing captured expressed TCRB transcripts. This table comes from immunoSEQ multiplex PCR, and its TCRdb copy is limited to in-frame clones, with some not included. The repertoire holds roughly 330,000 clones, with approximately 15% as singletons. The chain has TRBV19 and TRBJ1-2; 7 nucleotides match TRBD1. The sample taken for sequencing was naive CD4+ T cells from blood. The clonotype originates from a woman younger than 30 with type 1 diabetes. In DNA, the CDR3 is TGTGCCCGACAGGGTCGGTATGGCTACACCTTC. It is translated as CARQGRYGYTF.